This record concerns one TCR beta chain sequence. What it recognizes is unknown. The PCR made use of 60 Vbeta and 13 Jbeta primers. Profiled with immunoSEQ multiplex PCR; TCRdb holds only in-frame clones, not every one. The data contain fewer than 110,000 clones, around 79% of them singletons. The sample belongs to a study of cytomegalovirus exposure and HLA in healthy donors. Germline assignment: CDR1 GTSNPN and CDR2 SVGIG (reference sequence). This CDR3 comprises 13 residues. Broader study findings: Exclusion as indistinguishable affected some V segments, including TRBV6-2 and TRBV6-3.

Whereas donors were nominally healthy upon sampling, unrecorded immune exposures were probable. This chain joins TRBV30 and TRBJ2-5; 7 bases are shared with TRBD1. The J call is in doubt because the DNA end fits TRBJ2-7 better. Sequenced: PBMCs. This clonotype was sampled from a woman between 40 and 50 years old in good health and CMV-seronegative. The CDR3 DNA reads TGTGCCTTTCTCCGGGACAGAGCCTACGAGCAGTACTTC. Translated: CAFLRDRAYEQYF.